This entry describes one T cell receptor beta chain. The CDR3 sequence is 14 residues long. The germline V and J ends were trimmed by 0 bases and 5 bases, with 14 bases remaining between them. Germline V gene data show CDR1 as GTSNPN and CDR2 as SVGIG (reference sequence). The data stem from a study of blood T cell repertoires in COVID-19. About the study: In each case, the material was cDNA or gDNA derived from T cells, B-cell-depleted T cells, or PBMCs.

The method was immunoSEQ multiplex PCR; TCRdb's version includes in-frame clones alone and lacks a portion of them. The sample includes tens of thousands of clones, around 79% of them seen just once. Specimen: peripheral blood. This receptor was obtained from a man over 45 with active or convalescent COVID-19. The chain couples TRBV30 to TRBJ2-7; maybe TRBD2 (6 bases). The CDR3 loop reads CAWSVRLARNEQYF. CDR3 in DNA: TGTGCCTGGAGTGTAAGGCTAGCGAGGAACGAGCAGTACTTC.